This TCR beta chain was captured by sequencing in a study of control samples from healthy donors and cancer patients. The table came from immunoSEQ multiplex PCR; TCRdb's copy has only in-frame clones and leaves some out. The sample lists 100,000 to 150,000 clones, roughly 90% occurring once. This clonotype was sampled from a woman aged 50 to 65 in good health. The specimen was blood.

CDR3 residues: CASSQEVRFLSGNTIYF. CDR3 sequence (DNA): TGCGCCAGCAGCCAAGAAGTAAGATTCCTCTCTGGAAACACCATATATTTT. The chain has TRBV4-1 and TRBJ1-3, with unresolved D. The CDR3 runs 17 residues. Germline loops: CDR1 MGHRA, CDR2 YSYEKL. Trimming took off 0 bases at V and 0 bases at J, with 12 bases between the two ends.